The source of this TCR beta chain is a study of T cell responses to AZD1222 COVID-19 vaccine. Whole-study results and caveats: Recipients of two AZD1222 doses showed rising Spike-specific TCR breadth and depth. Variant regions that are unmutated are reportedly the target of nearly half of spike-specific TCRs.

This table comes from immunoSEQ multiplex PCR, and its TCRdb copy is limited to in-frame clones, with some not included. The repertoire consists of roughly 250,000 clones, with approximately 95% occurring once and the leading ten covering 0.55%. Regarding this clone: Its antigen is unknown.

V was clipped by 1 base and J by 0 bases, with 5 bases between them. Germline V gene lookup returns CDR1 SGHTA and CDR2 FQGNSA. The CDR3 loop spans 14 amino acids. The chain is built from TRBV7-2 and TRBJ2-3, with D possibly matching TRBD2 (5 bases). The receptor's source is an adult in good health. The specimen comprised peripheral blood, sampled on day 0 of AZD1222 vaccination. The CDR3 here is CASSLGTSTDTQYF. The CDR3, as DNA: TGTGCCAGCAGCTTAGGGACTAGCACAGATACGCAGTATTTT.